Following are 13 T cell receptor beta chains from one sample sequenced in a study of cytomegalovirus exposure and HLA in healthy donors. The primer mix had 60 Vbeta and 13 Jbeta primers. The data were produced by immunoSEQ multiplex PCR, yet TCRdb's version contains in-frame clones alone and is incomplete. The sample has roughly 110,000 clones; about 70% are singletons. Sequences were obtained from PBMCs. All receptors derive from a man aged 25 to 40 in good health and CMV-seropositive.

The chain carries TRBV5-6 and TRBJ1-2, with no clear D. Germline loops: CDR1 SGHDT, CDR2 YYEEEE. The germline V and J ends were trimmed by 2 bases and 3 bases, with 14 bases remaining between them. CDR3 length equals 15 residues. This CDR3 is CASSLQSRADYGYTF. The CDR3 DNA sequence: TGTGCCAGCAGCTTACAATCGCGGGCGGACTATGGCTACACCTTC.

This clone was seen more than once but under ten times. The chain couples TRBV10-3 to TRBJ2-5; 7 bases align to TRBD1. V dropped 3 bases and J dropped 1; count of bases not matched to a gene: 2. Germline lookup yields CDR1 ENHRY and CDR2 SYGVKD. The CDR3 has 14 amino acids. For the CDR3, the DNA is TGTGCCATCAGTGACTCAGGGGGCCAAGAGACCCAGTACTTC. Protein product: CAISDSGGQETQYF.

This sequence joins TRBV19 and TRBJ1-2; 7 positions match TRBD1. The CDR3 extends over 13 amino acids. Unmatched junction bases numbered 6, after V lost 5 bases and J lost 6 bases. Germline CDR1 LNHDA, CDR2 SQIVND (reference sequence). CDR3 sequence: CASSLQGNDGYTF. DNA for the CDR3: TGTGCCAGTAGTTTACAGGGGAACGATGGCTACACCTTC.

The CDR3 loop reads CSVEVRGDTDTQYF. Here the CDR3 DNA reads TGCAGCGTTGAAGTCAGGGGAGACACAGATACGCAGTATTTT. The chain links TRBV29-1 to TRBJ2-3; D is perhaps TRBD1 (6 bases). This CDR3 comprises 14 residues. The V end was cut by 1 base, the J end by 2 bases, with 10 bases between. CDR1 is SQVTM, CDR2 ANQGSEA, per germline.

The chain links TRBV6-5 to TRBJ2-7; D is perhaps TRBD1 (6 bases). The CDR3 totals 14 residues. The germline V gene encodes CDR1 MNHEY and CDR2 SVGAGI. With 6 bases removed from V and 4 bases from J, the gap between germline ends came to 16 bases. In DNA, the CDR3 is TGTGCCAGCAGCCCCTCGGAAGGGGGTTACGAGCAGTACTTC. This codes for CASSPSEGGYEQYF.

The chain carries TRBV5-1 and TRBJ2-3; no firm D call. V was shortened by 4 bases and J by 1 base, with 25 bases between the two germline ends. CDR1 SGHRS and CDR2 YFSETQ come from the germline V gene. The CDR3 has 19 residues. CDR3 sequence: CASSLSPPRIRFGTDTQYF. As DNA, the CDR3 is TGCGCCAGCAGCCTTTCCCCACCCCGCATCCGGTTCGGCACAGATACGCAGTATTTT.

This clone has more than one count but fewer than ten. The V gene is TRBV5-1, the J gene TRBJ1-4, with D perhaps matching TRBD1 (6 bases). The CDR3 spans 15 residues. V was pared by 2 bases and J by 4 bases, with 12 bases between. Germline loops: CDR1 SGHRS, CDR2 YFSETQ. The CDR3 bases are TGCGCCAGCAGCTTCACGCGAGGGGGTAATGAAAAACTGTTTTTT. This sequence encodes CASSFTRGGNEKLFF. Full variable domain (outside the CDR3, taken from reference TRBV5-1 and TRBJ1-4): KAGVTQTPRYLIKTRGQQVTLSCSPISGHRSVSWYQQTPGQGLQFLFEYFSETQRNKGNFPGRFSGRQFSNSRSEMNVSTLELGDSALYLCASSFTRGGNEKLFFGSGTQLSVL.

V usage is TRBV28 and J usage is TRBJ2-1; possible D gene TRBD1, 6 bases. In germline, CDR1 is MDHEN, CDR2 SYDVKM. The V end lost 1 base, the J end lost 10 bases, and 17 bases lay between the germline ends. This CDR3 region has 15 residues. The CDR3 DNA sequence: TGTGCCAGCAGTTTATTACAGGGACCCCGCCGGGAGCAGTTCTTC. Amino acid sequence: CASSLLQGPRREQFF.

V and J are TRBV4-2 and TRBJ2-1; 15 bases align to TRBD2. V was pared by 4 bases and J by 3 bases, with 7 bases of the junction left unmatched. This CDR3 is built from 18 residues. From germline, CDR1 is LGHNA and CDR2 YNFKEQ. CDR3 loop: CASSPWGTSGGLYNEQFF. CDR3 DNA: TGTGCCAGCAGCCCTTGGGGGACTAGCGGGGGGCTCTACAATGAGCAGTTCTTC.

This clone was seen just once. The chain links TRBV5-1 to TRBJ1-1; 8 bases are a match to TRBD1. The CDR3 contains 16 residues. In germline, CDR1 is SGHRS, CDR2 YFSETQ. Unmatched junction bases numbered 15, after V lost 6 bases and J lost 5 bases. CDR3 residues: CASTRGDQGARTEAFF. CDR3 sequence (DNA): TGCGCCAGCACCCGCGGGGACCAGGGGGCAAGGACTGAAGCTTTCTTT.

This chain uses TRBV27 with TRBJ2-1, with 7 bases fitting TRBD2. This CDR3 region has 15 residues. Trimming cost V 5 bases and J 0 bases; bases outside gene matches: 4. CDR1 is MNHEY, CDR2 SMNVEV, per germline (reference sequence). This CDR3 is CASSLAASSYNEQFF. The CDR3 DNA reads TGTGCCAGCAGTCTAGCGGCCAGCTCCTACAATGAGCAGTTCTTC.

A few counts support this clone. J is TRBJ2-7 and V is TRBV27, with 7 positions matching TRBD2. The V and J ends lost 3 bases and 12 bases, in that order; junction bases with no gene match: 8. The CDR3 is made up of 12 amino acids. The germline V gene has CDR1 MNHEY and CDR2 SMNVEV (reference sequence). CDR3: CASSFAGLPMYF. Written as DNA, the CDR3 is TGTGCCAGCAGTTTCGCGGGACTACCGATGTACTTC.

The gene calls are TRBV4-2 and TRBJ2-3; 12 nucleotides match TRBD2. The J segment lost 4 bases and the V segment lost 0 bases, leaving 11 bases of the junction unmatched. Germline CDR1 reads LGHNA; CDR2 reads YNFKEQ. This CDR3 has 19 amino acids. The CDR3 is CASSQDRGLAGGLADTQYF. DNA for the CDR3: TGTGCCAGCAGCCAAGACCGTGGGCTAGCGGGGGGGCTTGCAGATACGCAGTATTTT.